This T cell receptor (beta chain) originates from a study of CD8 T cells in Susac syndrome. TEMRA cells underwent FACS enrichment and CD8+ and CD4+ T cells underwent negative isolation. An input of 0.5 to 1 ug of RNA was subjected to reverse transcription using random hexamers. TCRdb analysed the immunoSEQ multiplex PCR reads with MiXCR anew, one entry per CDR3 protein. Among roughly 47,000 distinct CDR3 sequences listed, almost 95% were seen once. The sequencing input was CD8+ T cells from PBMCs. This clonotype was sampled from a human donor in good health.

The CDR3 DNA reads as TGTGCCAGTAGTTCCCGGGAGTACTATGGCTACACCTTC. This codes for CASSSREYYGYTF. The rearrangement uses TRBV19 and TRBJ1-2; no clear D. Looked up from germline, CDR1 is LNHDA and CDR2 is SQIVND (reference sequence). The V end lost 5 bases, the J end lost 3 bases, and 10 bases lay between the germline ends. This CDR3 is built from 13 residues.